This T cell receptor (beta chain) was retrieved from a study of T-cell reconstitution after alpha-beta-depleted transplantation in children. Molecular barcoding with unique molecular identifiers was used for the TCRbeta library. TCRdb used MiXCR to reprocess the PCR reads, holding one entry per CDR3 protein. The sample comprises around 960,000 distinct CDR3 sequences, under 30% of which are singletons, and roughly 27% rests with the top ten. The V gene's germline CDR1 is SGHAT and CDR2 FQNNGV. This CDR3 is built from 15 residues. Trimming at V came to 3 bases and at J to 2 bases, leaving 1 base not matched to a gene. This clonotype was recorded once.

The material was PBMCs, mostly from graft donor cells, obtained 360 days after TCRalphabeta/CD19-depleted stem cell transplant. This clonotype originated in a boy under two years old who had a stem cell transplant for SCID, so the T cells may come from the graft donor. This sequence joins TRBV11-2 and TRBJ2-3; 11 nucleotides line up with TRBD2. The CDR3 nucleotides read TGTGCCAGCAGCTTTAGCGGGGGGGACACAGATACGCAGTATTTT. Translation gives CASSFSGGDTDTQYF.